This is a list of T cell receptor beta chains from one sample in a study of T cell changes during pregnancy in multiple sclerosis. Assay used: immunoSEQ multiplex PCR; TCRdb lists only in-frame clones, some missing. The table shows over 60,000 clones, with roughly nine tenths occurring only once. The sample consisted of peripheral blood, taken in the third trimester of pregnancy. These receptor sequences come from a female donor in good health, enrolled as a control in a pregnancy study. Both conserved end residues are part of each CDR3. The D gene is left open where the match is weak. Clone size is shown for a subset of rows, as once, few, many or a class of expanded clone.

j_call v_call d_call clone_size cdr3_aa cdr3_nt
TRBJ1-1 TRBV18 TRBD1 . CASSPSRGQSVTEAFF TGTGCCAGCTCACCCAGCAGGGGGCAAAGTGTCACTGAAGCTTTCTTT
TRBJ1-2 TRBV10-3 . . CAISGRGALANYGYTF TGTGCCATCAGTGGACGGGGGGCCCTAGCTAACTATGGCTACACCTTC
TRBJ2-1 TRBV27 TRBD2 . CASSLASGRNEQFF TGTGCCAGCAGTTTGGCTAGCGGGAGGAATGAGCAGTTCTTC
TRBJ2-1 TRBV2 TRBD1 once CASSDGQGRYNEQFF TGTGCCAGCAGCGACGGACAGGGGCGCTACAATGAGCAGTTCTTC
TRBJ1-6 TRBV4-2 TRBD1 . CASSQDHATGGLSPLHF TGTGCCAGCAGCCAAGATCATGCGACAGGGGGCCTTTCACCCCTCCACTTT
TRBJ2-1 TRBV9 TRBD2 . CASSVARTSVYNEQFF TGTGCCAGCAGCGTAGCGCGGACTAGCGTTTACAATGAGCAGTTCTTC
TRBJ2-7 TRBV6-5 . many CASGVYEQYF TGTGCCTCCGGGGTCTACGAGCAGTACTTC
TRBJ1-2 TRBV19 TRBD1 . CASSVPRDRGLYGYTF TGTGCCAGTAGTGTTCCTCGGGACAGGGGCCTTTATGGCTACACCTTC
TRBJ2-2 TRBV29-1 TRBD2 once CSVGGLAGVSNTGELFF TGCAGCGTTGGGGGACTAGCGGGAGTATCGAACACCGGGGAGCTGTTTTTT
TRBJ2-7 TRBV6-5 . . CASTISSGVTYEQYF TGTGCCAGCACAATAAGCTCAGGGGTCACCTACGAGCAGTACTTC
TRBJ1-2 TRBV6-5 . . CASSYTQGPDGYTF TGTGCCAGCAGTTACACTCAGGGGCCCGATGGCTACACCTTC
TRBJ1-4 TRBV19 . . CASKRDIATNEKLFF TGTGCCAGTAAGAGGGATATCGCAACTAATGAAAAACTGTTTTTT
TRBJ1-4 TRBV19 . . CASSMFRPPTNEKLFF TGTGCCAGTAGTATGTTCAGGCCTCCAACTAATGAAAAACTGTTTTTT
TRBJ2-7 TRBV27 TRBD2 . CASSLSGGRPSYEQYF TGTGCCAGCAGTTTATCCGGCGGGAGGCCATCCTACGAGCAGTACTTC
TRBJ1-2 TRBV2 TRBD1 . CASSVEGAQYGYTF TGTGCCAGCAGTGTTGAGGGGGCTCAGTATGGCTACACCTTC
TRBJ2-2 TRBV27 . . CASSLSGGQMMAGELFF TGTGCCAGCAGTTTATCCGGGGGGCAGATGATGGCCGGGGAGCTGTTTTTT
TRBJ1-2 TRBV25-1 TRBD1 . CASSGTGGRGGYGYTF TGTGCCAGCAGTGGGACAGGGGGCCGCGGGGGCTATGGCTACACCTTC
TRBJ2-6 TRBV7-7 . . CALGGGSAGANVLTF TGTGCTCTAGGTGGCGGCTCCGCCGGGGCCAACGTCCTGACTTTC
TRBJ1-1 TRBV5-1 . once CASSLKGAEAFF TGCGCCAGCAGCCTGAAGGGGGCTGAAGCTTTCTTT
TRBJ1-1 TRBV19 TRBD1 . CASSRRQGGNTEAFF TGTGCCAGTAGTAGAAGACAGGGGGGGAACACTGAAGCTTTCTTT
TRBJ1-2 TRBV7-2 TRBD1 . CASSLPGTVTGYTF TGTGCCAGCAGCTTACCCGGGACAGTAACGGGCTACACCTTC
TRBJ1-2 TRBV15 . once CATSRDHARAANGYTF TGTGCCACCAGCAGAGATCACGCGAGGGCCGCCAATGGCTACACCTTC
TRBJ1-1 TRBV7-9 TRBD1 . CASSATGTARLAFF TGTGCCAGCAGCGCGACCGGGACAGCGCGTTTAGCTTTCTTT
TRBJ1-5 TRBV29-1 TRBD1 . CSVRTGPSAAGNQPQHF TGCAGCGTTCGGACAGGGCCTTCGGCGGCGGGCAATCAGCCCCAGCATTTT
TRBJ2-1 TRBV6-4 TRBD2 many CASSDSSGGANEQFF TGTGCCAGCAGTGACTCTAGCGGGGGGGCCAATGAGCAGTTCTTC
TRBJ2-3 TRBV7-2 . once CASSLERMQTQYF TGTGCCAGCAGCTTAGAGAGGATGCAGACGCAGTATTTT
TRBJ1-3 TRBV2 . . CASFRNTIYF TGTGCCAGCTTTCGGAACACCATATATTTT
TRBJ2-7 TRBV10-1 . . CASRDRIPYEQYF TGCGCCAGCAGGGACAGAATCCCCTACGAGCAGTACTTC
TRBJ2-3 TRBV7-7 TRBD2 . CASSSGLAGGPDTQYF TGTGCCAGCAGCTCGGGACTAGCGGGGGGTCCAGATACGCAGTATTTT
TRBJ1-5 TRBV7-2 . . CASSLSTGWIQPQHF TGTGCCAGCAGCTTAAGTACAGGGTGGATTCAGCCCCAGCATTTT
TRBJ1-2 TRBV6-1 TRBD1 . CASSWTGDYGYTF TGTGCCAGCAGTTGGACAGGGGACTATGGCTACACCTTC
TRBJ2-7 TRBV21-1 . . CASSKYVGPSKIKDEQYF TGTGCCAGCAGCAAATACGTGGGCCCATCGAAGATAAAGGACGAGCAGTACTTC
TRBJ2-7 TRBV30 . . CAWSVPGVFHEQYF TGTGCCTGGAGTGTACCGGGGGTATTTCACGAGCAGTACTTC
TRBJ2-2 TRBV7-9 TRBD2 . CASSPTSGGFTGELFF TGTGCCAGCAGCCCGACTAGCGGGGGGTTCACCGGGGAGCTGTTTTTT
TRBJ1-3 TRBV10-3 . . CAISDPGFGSGNTIYF TGTGCCATCAGTGATCCAGGTTTCGGCTCTGGAAACACCATATATTTT